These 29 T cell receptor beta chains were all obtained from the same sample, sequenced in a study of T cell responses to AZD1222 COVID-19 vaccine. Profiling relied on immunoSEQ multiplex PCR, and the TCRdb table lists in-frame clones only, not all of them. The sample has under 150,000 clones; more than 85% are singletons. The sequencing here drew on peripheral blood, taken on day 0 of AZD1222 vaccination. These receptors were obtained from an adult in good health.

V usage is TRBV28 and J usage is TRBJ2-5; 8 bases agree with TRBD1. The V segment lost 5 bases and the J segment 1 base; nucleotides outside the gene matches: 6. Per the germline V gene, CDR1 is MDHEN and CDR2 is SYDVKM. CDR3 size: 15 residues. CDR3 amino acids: CASSPPGQVQETQYF. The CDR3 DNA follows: TGTGCCAGCAGTCCTCCGGGACAGGTCCAAGAGACCCAGTACTTC.

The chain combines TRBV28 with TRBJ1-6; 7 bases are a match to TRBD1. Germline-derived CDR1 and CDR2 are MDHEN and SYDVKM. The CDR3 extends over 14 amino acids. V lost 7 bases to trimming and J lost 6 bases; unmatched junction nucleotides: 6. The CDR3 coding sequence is TGTGCCAGCACGAAGACAGGGAGTAATTCACCCCTCCACTTT. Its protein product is CASTKTGSNSPLHF. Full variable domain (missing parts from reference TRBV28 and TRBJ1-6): DVKVTQSSRYLVKRTGEKVFLECVQDMDHENMFWYRQDPGLGLRLIYFSYDVKMKEKGDIPEGYSVSREKKERFSLILESASTNQTSMYLCASTKTGSNSPLHFGNGTRLTVT.

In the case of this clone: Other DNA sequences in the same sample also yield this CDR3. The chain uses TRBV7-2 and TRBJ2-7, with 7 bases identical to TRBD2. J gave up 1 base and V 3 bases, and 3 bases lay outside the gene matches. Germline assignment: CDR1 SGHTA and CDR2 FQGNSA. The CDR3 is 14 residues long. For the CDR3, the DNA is TGTGCCAGCAGCTTGAGCGGGACTTCCTACGAGCAGTACTTC. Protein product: CASSLSGTSYEQYF.

The CDR3 DNA reads TGTGCCACCAGCAGTCACCTGGGACCTCAGTTCTTC. Translation gives CATSSHLGPQFF. The V gene is TRBV15, the J gene TRBJ2-1; D assignment may be TRBD1 or TRBD2 (5 bases each). Germline V CDR1 and CDR2: LNHNV, YYDKDF (reference sequence). The germline V and J ends were trimmed by 3 bases and 13 bases, with 13 bases remaining between them. The CDR3 extends over 12 amino acids.

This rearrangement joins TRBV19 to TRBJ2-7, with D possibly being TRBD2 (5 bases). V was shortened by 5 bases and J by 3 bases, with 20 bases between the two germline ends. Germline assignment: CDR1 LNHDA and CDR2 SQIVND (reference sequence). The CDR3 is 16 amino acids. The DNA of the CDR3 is TGTGCCAGTAGTTTGGTGGGGAGCGGATCAAGCTACGAGCAGTACTTC. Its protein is CASSLVGSGSSYEQYF. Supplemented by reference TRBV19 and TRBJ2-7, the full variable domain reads DGGITQSPKYLFRKEGQNVTLSCEQNLNHDAMYWYRQDPGQGLRLIYYSQIVNDFQKGDIAEGYSVSREKKESFPLTVTSAQKNPTAFYLCASSLVGSGSSYEQYFGPGTRLTVT.

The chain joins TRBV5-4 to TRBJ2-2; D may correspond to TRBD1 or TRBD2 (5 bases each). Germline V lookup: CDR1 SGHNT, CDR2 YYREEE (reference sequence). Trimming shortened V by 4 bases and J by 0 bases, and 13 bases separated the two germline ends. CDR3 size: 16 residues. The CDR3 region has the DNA TGTGCCAGCAGCCACCTTGGGGGAGCGAACACCGGGGAGCTGTTTTTT. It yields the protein CASSHLGGANTGELFF.

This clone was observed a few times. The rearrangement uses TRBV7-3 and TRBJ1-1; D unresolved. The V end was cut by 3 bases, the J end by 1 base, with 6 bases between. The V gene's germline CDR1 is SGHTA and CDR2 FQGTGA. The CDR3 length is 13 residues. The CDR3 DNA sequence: TGTGCCAGCAGCTTGGGTGAGAACACTGAAGCTTTCTTT. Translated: CASSLGENTEAFF.

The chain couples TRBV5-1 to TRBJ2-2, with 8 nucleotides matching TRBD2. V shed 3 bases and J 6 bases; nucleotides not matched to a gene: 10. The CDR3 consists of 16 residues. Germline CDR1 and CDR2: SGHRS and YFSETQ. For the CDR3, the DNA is TGCGCCAGCAGCTACCGAACTAGCGGCCGAGCCGGGGAGCTGTTTTTT. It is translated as CASSYRTSGRAGELFF.

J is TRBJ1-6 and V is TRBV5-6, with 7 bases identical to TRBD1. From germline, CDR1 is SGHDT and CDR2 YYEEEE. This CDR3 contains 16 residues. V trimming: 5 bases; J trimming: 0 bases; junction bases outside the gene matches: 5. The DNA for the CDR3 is TGTGCCAGCAGGAGACAGGGCAGCTCCTATAATTCACCCCTCCACTTT. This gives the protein CASRRQGSSYNSPLHF.

The CDR3 is CASRGQESYEQYF. The CDR3 nucleotides are TGTGCCAGCAGGGGGCAGGAATCCTACGAGCAGTACTTC. The chain has TRBV3-1 (or the pseudogene TRBV3-2) and TRBJ2-7; tentative D call: TRBD1 (5 bases). CDR1 and CDR2 (germline): LGHDT, YNNKEL (reference sequence). This CDR3 is 13 amino acids long. The V end lost 6 bases, the J end lost 1 base, and 10 bases lay between the germline ends.

The CDR3: CSVGGISTVGNNSPLHF. The CDR3 DNA reads as TGCAGCGTTGGGGGGATATCCACAGTAGGGAATAATTCACCCCTCCACTTT. V is TRBV29-1 and J is TRBJ1-6, with TRBD1 as a possible D gene (5 bases). CDR3 length equals 17 residues. The germline V gene has CDR1 SQVTM and CDR2 ANQGSEA. V was trimmed by 4 bases and J by 5 bases, leaving 21 bases between them. Complete variable domain (other parts from reference TRBV29-1 and TRBJ1-6): SAVISQKPSRDICQRGTSLTIQCQVDSQVTMMFWYRQQPGQSLTLIATANQGSEATYESGFVIDKFPISRPNLTFSTLTVSNMSPEDSSIYLCSVGGISTVGNNSPLHFGNGTRLTVT.

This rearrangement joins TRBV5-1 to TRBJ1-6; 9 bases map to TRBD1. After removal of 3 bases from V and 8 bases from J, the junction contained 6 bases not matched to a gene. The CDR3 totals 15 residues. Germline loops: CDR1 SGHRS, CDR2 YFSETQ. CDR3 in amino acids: CASSWDRAFDSPLHF. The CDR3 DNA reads TGCGCCAGCAGCTGGGACAGGGCCTTTGATTCACCCCTCCACTTT. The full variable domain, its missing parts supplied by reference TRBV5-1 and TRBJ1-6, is KAGVTQTPRYLIKTRGQQVTLSCSPISGHRSVSWYQQTPGQGLQFLFEYFSETQRNKGNFPGRFSGRQFSNSRSEMNVSTLELGDSALYLCASSWDRAFDSPLHFGNGTRLTVT.

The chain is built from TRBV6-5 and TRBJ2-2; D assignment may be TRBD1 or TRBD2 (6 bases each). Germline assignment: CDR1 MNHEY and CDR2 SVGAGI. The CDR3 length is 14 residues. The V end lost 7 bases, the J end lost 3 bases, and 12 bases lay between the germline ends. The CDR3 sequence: CASIRRGDTGELFF. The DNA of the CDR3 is TGTGCCAGCATTAGGAGGGGGGACACCGGGGAGCTGTTTTTT.

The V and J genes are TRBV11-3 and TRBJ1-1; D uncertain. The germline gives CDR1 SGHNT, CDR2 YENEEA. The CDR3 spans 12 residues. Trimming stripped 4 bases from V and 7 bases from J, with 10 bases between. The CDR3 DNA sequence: TGTGCCAGCAGCTCGAGAAACGGTGAAGCTTTCTTT. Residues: CASSSRNGEAFF.

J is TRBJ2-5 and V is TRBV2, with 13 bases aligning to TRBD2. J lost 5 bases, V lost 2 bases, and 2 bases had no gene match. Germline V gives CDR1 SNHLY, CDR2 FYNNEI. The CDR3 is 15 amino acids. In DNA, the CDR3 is TGTGCCAGCAGTGAAACTAGCGGGGGGGCCGAGACCCAGTACTTC. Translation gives CASSETSGGAETQYF.

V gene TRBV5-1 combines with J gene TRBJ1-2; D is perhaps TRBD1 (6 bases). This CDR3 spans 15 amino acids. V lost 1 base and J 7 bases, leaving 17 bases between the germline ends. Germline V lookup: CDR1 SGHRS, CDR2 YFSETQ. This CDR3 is CASSLTGPLSGGYTF. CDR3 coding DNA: TGCGCCAGCAGCTTGACAGGGCCACTATCTGGTGGCTACACCTTC.

Here the CDR3 reads CASSEHGQGREQYF. The DNA for the CDR3 is TGTGCCAGCAGTGAACACGGACAGGGGAGAGAGCAGTACTTC. The chain joins TRBV6-1 to TRBJ2-7; the match to TRBD1 covers 9 bases. CDR3 size: 14 residues. Unmatched junction bases numbered 6, after V lost 2 bases and J lost 7 bases. Germline CDR1 is MNHNS and CDR2 is SASEGT.

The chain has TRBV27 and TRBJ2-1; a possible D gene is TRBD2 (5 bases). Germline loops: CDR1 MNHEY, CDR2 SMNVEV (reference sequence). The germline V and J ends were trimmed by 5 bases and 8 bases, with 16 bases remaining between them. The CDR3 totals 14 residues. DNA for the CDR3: TGTGCCAGCAGTCAGTCGGGATATCGGGATGAGCAGTTCTTC. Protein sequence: CASSQSGYRDEQFF.

The CDR3 spells CASSETVVAGQPQHF. The CDR3, as DNA: TGTGCCAGCAGTGAAACTGTTGTGGCCGGTCAGCCCCAGCATTTT. The chain is built from TRBV6-1 and TRBJ1-5; D is uncertain. V was cut by 2 bases and J by 6 bases, with 14 bases left in between. The CDR3 length is 15 residues. CDR1 MNHNS and CDR2 SASEGT come from the germline V gene.

CDR3 region: CASSFTAEWANGYTF. The CDR3 nucleotides read TGCGCCAGCAGCTTTACGGCCGAATGGGCAAATGGCTACACCTTC. The chain couples TRBV5-1 to TRBJ1-2; D is unresolved. CDR3 length: 15 residues. Trimming removed 2 bases at V and 6 bases at J, with 17 bases between. Germline V lookup: CDR1 SGHRS, CDR2 YFSETQ.

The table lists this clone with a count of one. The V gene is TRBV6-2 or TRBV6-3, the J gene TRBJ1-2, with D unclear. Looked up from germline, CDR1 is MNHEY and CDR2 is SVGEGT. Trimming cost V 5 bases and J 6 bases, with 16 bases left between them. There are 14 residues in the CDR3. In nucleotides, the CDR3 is TGTGCCAGCAGTACCGTCCAGCACGGTAATGGCTACACCTTC. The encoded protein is CASSTVQHGNGYTF.

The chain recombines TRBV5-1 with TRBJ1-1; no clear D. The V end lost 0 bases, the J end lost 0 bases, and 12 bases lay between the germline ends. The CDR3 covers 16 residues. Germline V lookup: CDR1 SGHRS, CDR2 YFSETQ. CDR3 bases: TGCGCCAGCAGCTTGGGAAGGGTCCTCATGAACACTGAAGCTTTCTTT. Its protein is CASSLGRVLMNTEAFF.

The CDR3 coding sequence is TGTGCCAGCAGCTTGGGACAGCGACCTGGAAACACCATATATTTT. The encoded protein is CASSLGQRPGNTIYF. The chain has TRBV5-6 and TRBJ1-3; D possibly corresponds to TRBD1 (5 bases). The CDR3 sequence is 15 residues long. V was cut by 0 bases and J by 2 bases, with 9 bases left in between. Germline CDR1 reads SGHDT; CDR2 reads YYEEEE.

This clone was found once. The CDR3 coding sequence is TGTGCCAGCAGCTTACACGGACAGGGGGATCAGCCCCAGCATTTT. Amino acids: CASSLHGQGDQPQHF. The V gene is TRBV7-9, the J gene TRBJ1-5; TRBD1 matches at 10 bases. The CDR3 covers 15 residues. With V trimmed by 2 bases and J by 5 bases, 3 bases remained unmatched. Looked up from germline, CDR1 is SEHNR and CDR2 is FQNEAQ (reference sequence).

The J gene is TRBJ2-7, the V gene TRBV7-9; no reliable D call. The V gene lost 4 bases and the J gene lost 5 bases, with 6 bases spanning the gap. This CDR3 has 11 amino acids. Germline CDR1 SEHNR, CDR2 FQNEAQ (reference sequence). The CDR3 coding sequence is TGTGCCAGCAGCTCGTCTAACGAGCAGTACTTC. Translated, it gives CASSSSNEQYF.

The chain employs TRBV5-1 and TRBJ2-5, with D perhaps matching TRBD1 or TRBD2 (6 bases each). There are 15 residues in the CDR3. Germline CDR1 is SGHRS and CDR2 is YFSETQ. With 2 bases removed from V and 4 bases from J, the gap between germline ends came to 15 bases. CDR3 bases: TGCGCCAGCAGCTTAGGGGGGAGTGTGGGAGAGACCCAGTACTTC. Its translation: CASSLGGSVGETQYF.

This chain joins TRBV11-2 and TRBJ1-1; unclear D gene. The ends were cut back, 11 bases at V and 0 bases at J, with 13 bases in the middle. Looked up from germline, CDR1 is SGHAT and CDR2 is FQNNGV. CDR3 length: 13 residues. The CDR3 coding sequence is TGTGCCTACGCCCACTCGATGAACACTGAAGCTTTCTTT. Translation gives CAYAHSMNTEAFF.

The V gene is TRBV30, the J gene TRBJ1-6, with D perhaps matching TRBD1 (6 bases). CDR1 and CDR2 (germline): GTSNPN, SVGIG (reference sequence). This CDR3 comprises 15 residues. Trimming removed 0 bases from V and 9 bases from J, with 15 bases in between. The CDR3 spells CAWSVRGGRVSPLHF. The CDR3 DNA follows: TGTGCCTGGAGTGTACGTGGGGGGCGAGTTTCACCCCTCCACTTT.

The CDR3 is CASSQDPTYEQYF. The CDR3 DNA sequence: TGCGCCAGCAGCCAAGATCCTACCTACGAGCAGTACTTC. The chain recombines TRBV4-3 with TRBJ2-7, with D uncertain. The CDR3 loop spans 13 amino acids. Between the trimmed V and J ends, which lost 0 bases and 2 bases, there was a span of 5 bases. Germline CDR1 reads LGHNA; CDR2 reads YSLEER.